This entry features one T cell receptor beta chain sequence. This CDR3 region has 13 residues. V was clipped by 0 bases and J by 7 bases, with 12 bases between them. Germline V gene data show CDR1 as GTSNPN and CDR2 as SVGIG (reference sequence). The sample is drawn from a study of control samples from healthy donors and cancer patients. Assay: immunoSEQ multiplex PCR; the TCRdb copy retains only in-frame clones and omits some. Here the sample spans about 120,000 clones, 89% being singletons. The TCR was taken from a man aged 45-60 years in good health. The rearrangement uses TRBV30 and TRBJ1-1; D gene unclear. The sequenced sample consisted of blood. The CDR3 loop reads CAWSVLSESEAFF. The DNA of the CDR3 is TGTGCCTGGAGTGTACTGTCCGAGAGTGAAGCTTTCTTT.